Each of the 26 T cell receptor beta chains below was sequenced from the same sample in a study of blood T cell repertoires in COVID-19. Assay used: immunoSEQ multiplex PCR; TCRdb lists only in-frame clones, some missing. This table has over 300,000 clones, 89% appearing once. The sequenced sample consisted of peripheral blood. The receptors here all came from a man aged 40-50 years with acute or convalescent COVID-19.

This clone has only a few counts. The chain recombines TRBV7-9 with TRBJ2-3; D not certain. CDR1 SEHNR and CDR2 FQNEAQ come from the germline V gene (reference sequence). Trimming stripped 1 base from V and 0 bases from J, with 14 bases between. The CDR3 totals 17 residues. The CDR3 reads CASSLGQGSPSTDTQYF. In nucleotides, the CDR3 is TGTGCCAGCAGCTTAGGACAAGGCAGTCCGAGCACAGATACGCAGTATTTT.

The genes are TRBV14 and TRBJ2-3; TRBD2 might be the D (5 bases). Per germline, CDR1 SGHDN and CDR2 FVKESK. The length of the CDR3 is 17 residues. Trimming left V 3 bases short and J 0 bases short, with 16 bases between. DNA for the CDR3: TGTGCCAGCAGCCAGTTCCCGGGGAGTCTTAGCACAGATACGCAGTATTTT. Residues: CASSQFPGSLSTDTQYF.

J is TRBJ1-4 and V is TRBV12-3 or TRBV12-4; 9 nucleotides align to TRBD1. CDR3 length: 13 amino acids. The V segment lost 9 bases and the J segment 8 bases; nucleotides outside the gene matches: 7. CDR3 amino acids: CASTGGVREKLFF. The CDR3 nucleotides read TGTGCCAGTACAGGGGGCGTCCGGGAAAAACTGTTTTTT.

This chain connects TRBV30 to TRBJ2-4; the match to TRBD2 covers 7 bases. Germline values: CDR1 GTSNPN, CDR2 SVGIG (reference sequence). This CDR3 comprises 15 residues. V trimming: 3 bases; J trimming: 9 bases; junction bases outside the gene matches: 14. CDR3 amino acids: CAWRLSTSPGGIQYF. In DNA form, the CDR3 reads TGTGCCTGGAGATTGTCGACTAGCCCTGGGGGCATTCAGTACTTC.

The chain uses TRBV12-3 or TRBV12-4 and TRBJ2-1; D possibly corresponds to TRBD1 (6 bases). V gave up 3 bases and J gave up 7 bases, with 10 bases separating them. This CDR3 is 13 amino acids long. CDR3: CASSFGQRNEQFF. The CDR3 nucleotides are TGTGCCAGCAGTTTCGGACAGAGAAATGAGCAGTTCTTC.

This rearrangement joins TRBV30 to TRBJ1-3; D remains ambiguous. The CDR3 consists of 13 residues. V lost 5 bases and J 7 bases, leaving 15 bases between the germline ends. CDR1 and CDR2 (germline): GTSNPN, SVGIG (reference sequence). DNA of the CDR3: TGTGCCTGGTTGACCCCGGGCGGGAACACCATATATTTT. This encodes CAWLTPGGNTIYF. Filled out from reference TRBV30 and TRBJ1-3, the complete variable domain reads SQTIHQWPATLVQPVGSPLSLECTVEGTSNPNLYWYRQAAGRGLQLLFYSVGIGQISSEVPQNLSASRPQDRQFILSSKKLLLSDSGFYLCAWLTPGGNTIYFGEGSWLTVV.

The chain uses TRBV6-4 and TRBJ1-2; D is unresolved. CDR3 length equals 11 residues. Trimming cost V 7 bases and J 4 bases, with 7 bases left between them. Germline CDR1 and CDR2: MRHNA and SNTAGT. The CDR3 DNA is TGTGCCAGCAACTACTCCTATGGCTACACCTTC. As protein: CASNYSYGYTF.

The chain links TRBV6-5 to TRBJ2-7, with 8 bases that match TRBD1. The CDR3 has 12 residues. V shed 6 bases and J 3 bases; nucleotides not matched to a gene: 1. Germline values: CDR1 MNHEY, CDR2 SVGAGI. This chain's CDR3 is CASRGQGYEQYF. DNA of the CDR3: TGTGCCAGCAGAGGACAGGGCTACGAGCAGTACTTC.

This chain links TRBV5-4 with TRBJ2-7; a weak D match, TRBD2 (5 bases). The CDR3 has 13 residues. Looked up from germline, CDR1 is SGHNT and CDR2 is YYREEE (reference sequence). V shed 4 bases and J shed 3 bases, with 11 bases lying between them. CDR3 sequence (DNA): TGTGCCAGCAGCGGAGGCCCCTTCTACGAGCAGTACTTC. This encodes CASSGGPFYEQYF.

The rearrangement joins TRBV3-1 (or the pseudogene TRBV3-2) to TRBJ2-2, with 10 bases identical to TRBD2. The V segment lost 5 bases and the J segment 4 bases; nucleotides outside the gene matches: 4. The CDR3 contains 15 residues. Per the germline V gene, CDR1 is LGHDT and CDR2 is YNNKEL (reference sequence). CDR3 sequence (DNA): TGTGCCAGCAGCTCTAGCGGGAGTGGCACCGGGGAGCTGTTTTTT. Its translation is CASSSSGSGTGELFF.

This chain joins TRBV2 and TRBJ1-1; 7 nucleotides agree with TRBD1. Germline CDR1 and CDR2: SNHLY and FYNNEI. V was pared by 11 bases and J by 5 bases, with 20 bases of the junction left unmatched. There are 16 residues in the CDR3. The CDR3 DNA follows: TGTGCCCGCAAGTCGACCTTGGACAGGCCTCGTACTGAAGCTTTCTTT. Residues: CARKSTLDRPRTEAFF.

The CDR3 DNA reads as TGCGCCAGCAGCCAGTCAGGCAATGAGCAGTTCTTC. Translating gives CASSQSGNEQFF. The chain couples TRBV5-1 to TRBJ2-1; D is ambiguous. Germline lookup yields CDR1 SGHRS and CDR2 YFSETQ. V dropped 4 bases and J dropped 6 bases, with 8 bases sitting between them. This CDR3 comprises 12 residues.

This chain joins TRBV7-9 and TRBJ1-1, with D possibly matching TRBD1 (6 bases). Deletions cut 0 bases from V and 0 bases from J, with 8 bases between. Germline V gene sequence: CDR1 SEHNR, CDR2 FQNEAQ (reference sequence). This CDR3 has 15 amino acids. CDR3 DNA sequence: TGTGCCAGCAGCTTAGCAGGGGGTATGAACACTGAAGCTTTCTTT. Residues: CASSLAGGMNTEAFF.

The chain links TRBV6-1 to TRBJ2-3; 11 bases are shared with TRBD2. The V gene's germline CDR1 is MNHNS and CDR2 SASEGT. J was trimmed by 5 bases and V by 4 bases; bases with no gene match: 8. This CDR3 contains 16 residues. This CDR3 is CASSGPGTSGLDTQYF. The CDR3 nucleotides read TGTGCCAGCAGTGGACCCGGGACTAGCGGCTTAGATACGCAGTATTTT.

V and J are TRBV5-6 and TRBJ1-1, with D perhaps TRBD1 (6 bases). Trimming removed 3 bases from V and 0 bases from J, with 9 bases in between. Per germline, CDR1 SGHDT and CDR2 YYEEEE. This CDR3 region has 14 residues. DNA of the CDR3: TGTGCCAGCAGCTCGACAGGAATGAACACTGAAGCTTTCTTT. Amino acids: CASSSTGMNTEAFF. The whole variable domain, filled in from reference TRBV5-6 and TRBJ1-1, reads DAGVTQSPTHLIKTRGQQVTLRCSPKSGHDTVSWYQQALGQGPQFIFQYYEEEERQRGNFPDRFSGHQFPNYSSELNVNALLLGDSALYLCASSSTGMNTEAFFGQGTRLTVV.

This clone was counted once. The V call is TRBV27, the J call TRBJ2-1; D gene uncertain. The ends were cut back, 1 base at V and 6 bases at J, with 7 bases in the middle. The CDR3 runs 13 residues. Germline V lookup: CDR1 MNHEY, CDR2 SMNVEV (reference sequence). The CDR3 sequence: CASSLFNGNEQFF. The CDR3 DNA reads TGTGCCAGCAGTTTATTTAACGGCAATGAGCAGTTCTTC.

The chain is built from TRBV27 and TRBJ1-1; the D is unclear. The CDR3 has 14 residues. V lost 5 bases and J 4 bases, leaving 14 bases between the germline ends. Germline CDR1 MNHEY, CDR2 SMNVEV (reference sequence). The CDR3 bases are TGTGCCAGCAGTCTAGAACCCTTTCCCACTGAAGCTTTCTTT. Protein: CASSLEPFPTEAFF.

There are a few counts of this clone. The chain couples TRBV27 to TRBJ1-2; TRBD1 aligns across 9 bases. V lost 5 bases to trimming and J lost 0 bases; unmatched junction nucleotides: 1. Germline CDR1 MNHEY, CDR2 SMNVEV (reference sequence). CDR3 length equals 14 residues. The DNA for the CDR3 is TGTGCCAGCAGTCGGGACAGGGCTAACTATGGCTACACCTTC. It translates to CASSRDRANYGYTF.

This rearrangement joins TRBV30 to TRBJ1-4; D call uncertain. Germline-derived CDR1 and CDR2 are GTSNPN and SVGIG (reference sequence). This CDR3 has 10 amino acids. V was shortened by 5 bases and J by 11 bases, with 9 bases between the two germline ends. The CDR3, as DNA: TGTGCCTGGGGAGATGGCAAACTGTTTTTT. Translating gives CAWGDGKLFF.

V and J are TRBV2 and TRBJ1-2; TRBD1 agrees at 8 bases. Germline trimming cut 1 base from V and 4 bases from J; bases unmatched to any gene: 5. The CDR3 totals 15 residues. Germline CDR1 reads SNHLY; CDR2 reads FYNNEI. CDR3 loop: CASSEDDRGPYGYTF. CDR3 sequence (DNA): TGTGCCAGCAGTGAAGATGACAGGGGACCCTATGGCTACACCTTC.

Comments on this clone: In the same sample, other DNA sequences code for this CDR3. The chain carries TRBV18 and TRBJ1-3, with D perhaps TRBD1 (6 bases). This CDR3 region has 15 residues. V was clipped by 0 bases and J by 3 bases, with 9 bases between them. CDR1 and CDR2 from the germline V gene are KGHSH and LQKENI. This chain's CDR3 is CASSPPSGDGNTIYF. The CDR3 DNA reads as TGTGCCAGCTCACCACCTTCAGGGGATGGAAACACCATATATTTT.

This chain uses TRBV5-4 with TRBJ2-5; 8 nucleotides match TRBD2. V was pared by 2 bases and J by 1 base, with 4 bases of the junction left unmatched. This CDR3 spans 15 amino acids. Germline V CDR1 and CDR2: SGHNT, YYREEE (reference sequence). The DNA of the CDR3 is TGTGCCAGCAGCTTTTCGGGGGGGCTCCAAGAGACCCAGTACTTC. Encoded protein: CASSFSGGLQETQYF.

The chain has TRBV30 and TRBJ2-5, with 9 bases that match TRBD1. The V and J ends lost 4 bases and 5 bases, in that order; junction bases with no gene match: 11. Germline CDR1 GTSNPN, CDR2 SVGIG (reference sequence). This CDR3 is built from 15 residues. CDR3 sequence: CAWMRGGTGFETQYF. CDR3 in DNA: TGTGCCTGGATGAGAGGGGGGACAGGGTTTGAGACCCAGTACTTC. The variable domain in full, completed from reference TRBV30 and TRBJ2-5, reads SQTIHQWPATLVQPVGSPLSLECTVEGTSNPNLYWYRQAAGRGLQLLFYSVGIGQISSEVPQNLSASRPQDRQFILSSKKLLLSDSGFYLCAWMRGGTGFETQYFGPGTRLLVL.

The chain recombines TRBV28 with TRBJ2-1; D is possibly TRBD2 (5 bases). The germline V and J ends were trimmed by 6 bases and 4 bases, with 19 bases remaining between them. The CDR3 totals 16 residues. Germline V gives CDR1 MDHEN, CDR2 SYDVKM. The CDR3 DNA reads TGTGCCAGCAGCATAGAGGCTGGGAGTTGGTACAATGAGCAGTTCTTC. Translating it yields CASSIEAGSWYNEQFF.

The J gene is TRBJ1-5, the V gene TRBV15; no firm D call. Germline CDR1 and CDR2: LNHNV and YYDKDF (reference sequence). V was clipped by 5 bases and J by 0 bases, with 11 bases between them. CDR3 length: 15 residues. CDR3 protein: CATSRVRDSNQPQHF. CDR3 in DNA: TGTGCCACCAGCCGGGTGAGGGATAGCAATCAGCCCCAGCATTTT.

The V call is TRBV6-5, the J call TRBJ2-1; TRBD2 matches 10 bases. The germline V gene has CDR1 MNHEY and CDR2 SVGAGI. Unmatched junction bases numbered 3, after V lost 4 bases and J lost 6 bases. This CDR3 contains 14 residues. CDR3 sequence: CASSSSGGANEQFF. CDR3 coding DNA: TGTGCCAGCAGTTCCAGCGGGGGGGCCAATGAGCAGTTCTTC.